A single sample gave rise to the 3 T cell receptor beta chains below, sequenced in a study of PD-L1 blockade in urothelial cancer. Profiled with immunoSEQ multiplex PCR; TCRdb holds only in-frame clones, not every one. The profile covers just under 45,000 clones, with 83% appearing a single time and less than 15% taken by the ten largest. The time point here: peripheral blood 6 weeks after treatment start. The starting material was PBMCs, obtained around atezolizumab (anti-PD-L1) treatment. The receptor source for this set is a man aged 60 to 75 with urothelial cancer.

This clone was seen just once. The J gene is TRBJ2-7, the V gene TRBV19; perhaps TRBD2 as D (6 bases). CDR3 length equals 18 residues. Trimming removed 3 bases from V and 2 bases from J, with 23 bases in between. Germline CDR1 and CDR2: LNHDA and SQIVND (reference sequence). CDR3 region: CASSISSQGLPPAYEQYF. The CDR3 nucleotides are TGTGCCAGTAGTATTTCCAGCCAGGGACTGCCCCCCGCCTACGAGCAGTACTTC.

The rearrangement joins TRBV10-3 to TRBJ1-6; 8 bases fit TRBD1. In germline, CDR1 is ENHRY, CDR2 SYGVKD. J was trimmed by 8 bases and V by 2 bases; bases with no gene match: 2. The CDR3 spans 14 residues. CDR3 region: CAISEGQGDSPLHF. The CDR3, as DNA: TGTGCCATCAGTGAGGGACAGGGCGATTCACCCCTCCACTTT.

This clone was observed once. V gene TRBV7-8 combines with J gene TRBJ1-1; no reliable D call. This CDR3 has 17 residues. Germline CDR1 and CDR2: SGHVS and FQNEAQ. Trimming took 3 bases from V and 0 from J, leaving 17 bases between them. The CDR3 nucleotides read TGTGCCAGCAGCTTTTCCGGCGGGTCTATCATGAACACTGAAGCTTTCTTT. Encoded protein: CASSFSGGSIMNTEAFF.